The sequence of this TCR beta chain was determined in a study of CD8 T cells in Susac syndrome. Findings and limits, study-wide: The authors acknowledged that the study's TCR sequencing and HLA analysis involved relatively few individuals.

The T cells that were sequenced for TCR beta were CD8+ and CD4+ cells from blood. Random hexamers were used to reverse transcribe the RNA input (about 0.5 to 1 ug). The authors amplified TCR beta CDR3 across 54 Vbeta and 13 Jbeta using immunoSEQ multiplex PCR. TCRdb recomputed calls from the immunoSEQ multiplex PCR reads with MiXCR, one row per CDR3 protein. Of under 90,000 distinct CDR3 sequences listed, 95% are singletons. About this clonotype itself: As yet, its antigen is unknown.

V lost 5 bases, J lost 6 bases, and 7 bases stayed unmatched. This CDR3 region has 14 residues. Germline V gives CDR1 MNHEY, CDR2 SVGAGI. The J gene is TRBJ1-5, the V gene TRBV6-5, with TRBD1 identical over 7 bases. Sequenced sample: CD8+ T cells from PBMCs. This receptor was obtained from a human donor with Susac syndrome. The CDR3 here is CASSPNRGFQPQHF. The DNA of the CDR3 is TGTGCCAGCAGTCCAAACAGGGGCTTTCAGCCCCAGCATTTT.